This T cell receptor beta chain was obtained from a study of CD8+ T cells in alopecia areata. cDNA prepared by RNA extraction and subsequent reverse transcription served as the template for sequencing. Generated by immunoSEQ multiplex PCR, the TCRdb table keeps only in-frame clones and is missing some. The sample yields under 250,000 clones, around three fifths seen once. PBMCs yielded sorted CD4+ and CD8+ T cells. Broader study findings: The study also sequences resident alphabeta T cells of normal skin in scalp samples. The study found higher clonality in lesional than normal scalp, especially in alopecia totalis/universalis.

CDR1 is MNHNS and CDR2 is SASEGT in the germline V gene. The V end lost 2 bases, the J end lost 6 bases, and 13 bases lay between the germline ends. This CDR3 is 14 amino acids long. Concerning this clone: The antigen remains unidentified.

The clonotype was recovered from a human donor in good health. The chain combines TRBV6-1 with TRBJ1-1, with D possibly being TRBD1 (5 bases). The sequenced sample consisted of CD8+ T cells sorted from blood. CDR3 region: CASSERRREAEAFF. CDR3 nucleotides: TGTGCCAGCAGTGAACGGCGCAGGGAGGCTGAAGCTTTCTTT.